The rows below give T cell receptor beta chains drawn from one sample of a study of CD8 T cells in ankylosing spondylitis. Via MiXCR, TCRdb re-called the 5' RACE reads, giving one row per CDR3 protein. This sample has just under 350,000 distinct CDR3 sequences, with roughly 14% found just once. Sequencing input: blood, either unsorted or a sorted T cell fraction (not recorded which). These receptors were taken from a male donor with ankylosing spondylitis or in good health (not recorded which). The CDR3 runs from the conserved cysteine through the conserved F or W. The order of the fields is V gene, clone size, J gene, D gene, CDR3 protein, CDR3 DNA. The D gene is left open where the match is weak. Clone size appears in some rows only: once, few, many, or a class for an expanded clone.

TRBV20-1	-	TRBJ2-3	-	CSAEAWDATDTQYF	TGCAGTGCAGAGGCCTGGGACGCCACAGATACGCAGTATTTT
TRBV5-1	few	TRBJ2-3	TRBD2	CASSPGTSGASTDTQYF	TGCGCCAGCAGCCCGGGGACTAGCGGGGCCAGCACAGATACGCAGTATTTT
TRBV7-2	-	TRBJ1-3	TRBD1	CASSLDTGGGNTIYF	TGTGCCAGCAGCTTAGATACAGGGGGGGGAAACACCATATATTTT
TRBV5-1	-	TRBJ2-1	-	CASSLNPGLDFGFF	TGCGCCAGCAGCTTGAACCCGGGACTGGATTTCGGTTTCTTC
TRBV5-1	-	TRBJ1-1	-	CASSFTQGLGTEAFF	TGCGCCAGCAGCTTCACGCAGGGACTGGGCACTGAAGCTTTCTTT
TRBV11-2	-	TRBJ2-6	-	CASSFRSGANVLTF	TGTGCCAGCAGCTTCCGCTCTGGGGCCAACGTCCTGACTTTC
TRBV27	few	TRBJ2-7	TRBD2	CASSESRGLEQYF	TGTGCCAGCAGTGAATCCCGGGGACTAGAGCAGTACTTC
TRBV7-9	few	TRBJ2-1	-	CASSLLDGDINEQFF	TGTGCCAGCAGTCTCCTTGACGGGGATATCAATGAGCAGTTCTTC
TRBV5-1	-	TRBJ2-2	-	CASSLRGVRELFF	TGCGCCAGCAGCCTGAGGGGAGTGAGGGAGCTGTTTTTT
TRBV10-3	few	TRBJ2-3	-	CAISDVRGDTDTQYF	TGTGCCATCAGTGATGTTCGGGGAGACACAGATACGCAGTATTTT
TRBV10-3	-	TRBJ1-1	TRBD1	CAISGNQGVAEAFF	TGTGCCATCAGTGGAAACCAGGGGGTAGCTGAAGCTTTCTTT
TRBV5-1	few	TRBJ2-3	-	CASSLSGSGGDTQYF	TGCGCCAGCAGCTTGTCCGGGAGTGGGGGAGATACGCAGTATTTT
TRBV5-6	few	TRBJ2-5	TRBD2	CASSPPGSGLHLPETQYF	TGTGCCAGCAGCCCCCCGGGTAGCGGGCTACACCTCCCCGAGACCCAGTACTTC
TRBV5-1	few	TRBJ1-2	-	CASSSDRPSNYGYTF	TGCGCCAGCAGCTCCGACAGACCCTCTAACTATGGCTACACCTTC
TRBV20-1	many	TRBJ2-1	-	CSASRGGIIYNEQFF	TGCAGTGCTAGCCGGGGCGGGATAATCTACAATGAGCAGTTCTTC
TRBV11-2	-	TRBJ2-1	-	CASSLDRLGAYNEQFF	TGTGCCAGCAGCTTAGATCGGCTCGGGGCCTACAATGAGCAGTTCTTC
TRBV25-1	few	TRBJ2-2	TRBD1	CASSTGTGAGELFF	TGTGCCAGCAGTACCGGGACAGGGGCCGGGGAGCTGTTTTTT
TRBV4-1	-	TRBJ2-7	-	CASSQDKRARSYEQYF	TGCGCCAGCAGCCAAGATAAGCGGGCACGCTCCTACGAGCAGTACTTC
TRBV19	-	TRBJ2-3	TRBD2	CASSPASSGGSTDTQYF	TGTGCCAGTTCTCCTGCGTCTAGCGGAGGGAGCACAGATACGCAGTATTTT
TRBV5-1	few	TRBJ2-3	TRBD1	CASSSRPTDRGPDTQYF	TGCGCCAGCAGCTCCAGACCGACGGACAGGGGGCCAGATACGCAGTATTTT
TRBV7-2	few	TRBJ1-1	TRBD1	CASSLATGMNTEAFF	TGTGCCAGCAGCTTAGCGACAGGGATGAACACTGAAGCTTTCTTT
TRBV11-2	few	TRBJ1-4	-	CASSLDPVFNEKLFF	TGTGCCAGCAGCTTAGATCCAGTCTTTAATGAAAAACTGTTTTTT
TRBV20-1	-	TRBJ2-3	-	CSARDRGPGTQYF	TGCAGTGCTAGAGATCGGGGGCCTGGGACGCAGTATTTT
TRBV15	many	TRBJ2-3	TRBD1	CATSRDPPRTGAADTQYF	TGTGCCACCAGCAGAGATCCCCCACGCACAGGGGCGGCAGATACGCAGTATTTT
TRBV6-6	few	TRBJ1-2	-	CASSYDSFYGYTF	TGTGCCAGCAGTTACGACAGTTTCTATGGCTACACCTTC
TRBV6-5	few	TRBJ2-3	TRBD2	CASSYSGMGLAGDTQYF	TGTGCCAGCAGTTACTCGGGGATGGGACTAGCGGGTGATACGCAGTATTTT
TRBV29-1	few	TRBJ2-5	TRBD2	CSVIRPGGETQYF	TGCAGCGTCATTCGACCGGGAGGGGAGACCCAGTACTTC
TRBV5-6	few	TRBJ2-3	-	CASSLPPGDASTDTQYF	TGTGCCAGCAGCTTGCCCCCTGGAGACGCGAGCACAGATACGCAGTATTTT
TRBV5-1	few	TRBJ2-7	-	CASSLEETIHEQYF	TGCGCCAGCAGCTTGGAGGAGACCATCCACGAGCAGTACTTC
TRBV5-1	few	TRBJ2-1	TRBD1	CASSRDRARTSSYNEQFF	TGCGCCAGCAGCCGGGACAGGGCCCGCACTAGCTCCTACAATGAGCAGTTCTTC
TRBV14	many	TRBJ2-1	TRBD1	CASSQLRDRGLFYNEQFF	TGTGCCAGCAGCCAACTCAGGGACAGGGGACTTTTTTACAATGAGCAGTTCTTC
TRBV12-3/TRBV12-4	-	TRBJ2-1	-	CASTLAGTTRSVEGGF	TGTGCCAGCACCCTCGCCGGGACTACACGTTCCGTCGAGGGGGGCTTC
TRBV6-2/TRBV6-3	few	TRBJ1-5	TRBD1	CASVGDRNQPQHF	TGTGCCAGCGTCGGGGACAGAAATCAGCCCCAGCATTTT
TRBV7-2	-	TRBJ2-7	TRBD1	CASSLHGTGGFYEQYF	TGTGCCAGCAGCTTACATGGGACAGGGGGGTTCTACGAGCAGTACTTC
TRBV6-1	many	TRBJ1-5	-	CASTRTGGRQPQHF	TGTGCCAGCACGCGCACCGGAGGACGTCAGCCCCAGCATTTT
TRBV20-1	-	TRBJ2-1	TRBD2	CSAKRASGGGSYNEQFF	TGCAGTGCTAAAAGGGCTAGCGGGGGGGGCTCCTACAATGAGCAGTTCTTC
TRBV14	-	TRBJ2-7	-	CASSQDGLPTYEQYF	TGTGCCAGCAGCCAAGATGGGTTACCTACGTACGAGCAGTACTTC
TRBV7-9	-	TRBJ2-7	TRBD2	CASSFPTSPYEQYF	TGTGCCAGCAGCTTCCCGACTAGCCCCTACGAGCAGTACTTC
TRBV3-1	-	TRBJ2-1	TRBD2	CASSHLTSGRSEQFF	TGTGCCAGCAGCCACTTGACTAGCGGGAGAAGCGAGCAGTTCTTC
TRBV4-1	few	TRBJ1-2	-	CASSQDPLNYGYTF	TGCGCCAGCAGCCAAGATCCTCTTAACTATGGCTACACCTTC
TRBV6-1	-	TRBJ2-4	TRBD2	CASKSGAIAKNIQYF	TGTGCCAGCAAAAGCGGGGCCATAGCCAAAAACATTCAGTACTTC
TRBV2	-	TRBJ2-3	TRBD2	CASSSRLAGGPSTDTQYF	TGTGCCAGCAGTTCCCGACTAGCGGGGGGCCCTAGCACAGATACGCAGTATTTT
TRBV14	few	TRBJ1-3	-	CASKGTGNTIYF	TGTGCCAGCAAGGGGACGGGAAACACCATATATTTT
TRBV12-3/TRBV12-4	-	TRBJ2-7	-	CASSLTVEQYF	TGTGCCAGCAGTTTGACAGTGGAGCAGTACTTC
TRBV7-7	few	TRBJ2-2	-	CASSPGGRGGTGELFF	TGTGCCAGCAGCCCCGGGGGACGGGGTGGCACCGGGGAGCTGTTTTTT
TRBV7-9	few	TRBJ2-7	-	CASSLGKRPYEQYF	TGTGCCAGCAGCTTAGGAAAGCGTCCGTACGAGCAGTACTTC
TRBV10-2	-	TRBJ2-2	-	CASSESIGELFF	TGCGCCAGCAGTGAAAGTATCGGGGAGCTGTTTTTT
TRBV5-1	-	TRBJ2-5	-	CASSLIQGGETQYF	TGCGCCAGCAGCTTGATCCAGGGGGGAGAGACCCAGTACTTC
TRBV7-9	many	TRBJ2-3	-	CASSLAGSTQYF	TGTGCCAGCAGCTTAGCCGGGTCTACGCAGTATTTT
TRBV3-1	few	TRBJ2-3	-	CASSVRGTQYF	TGTGCCAGCAGCGTTCGGGGTACGCAGTATTTT
TRBV20-1	many	TRBJ1-1	-	CSEKAGHNTEAFF	TGCAGTGAGAAGGCGGGACATAACACTGAAGCTTTCTTT